A single sample gave rise to the 25 T cell receptor beta chains below, sequenced in a study of cytomegalovirus exposure and HLA in healthy donors. Sequencing was performed with immunoSEQ multiplex PCR; in TCRdb, only in-frame clones are kept and a portion is missing. The sample includes tens of thousands of clones, approximately 93% of them seen just once. Sample: PBMCs. The source is a woman aged 18-29 years in good health and CMV-seronegative.

The chain employs TRBV2 and TRBJ2-7; TRBD2 agrees at 11 bases. V shed 6 bases, J shed 0 bases, and the junction held 10 bases outside the gene matches. The CDR3 covers 17 residues. Germline values: CDR1 SNHLY, CDR2 FYNNEI. CDR3 DNA: TGTGCCAGCAGATCCAATCGACTAGCGGGGACCTCCTACGAGCAGTACTTC. Amino acid sequence: CASRSNRLAGTSYEQYF. The whole variable domain, filled in from reference TRBV2 and TRBJ2-7, reads EPEVTQTPSHQVTQMGQEVILRCVPISNHLYFYWYRQILGQKVEFLVSFYNNEISEKSEIFDDQFSVERPDGSNFTLKIRSTKLEDSAMYFCASRSNRLAGTSYEQYFGPGTRLTVT.

Here the CDR3 reads CASTPGRDRASYEQYF. The CDR3 nucleotides are TGTGCCAGCACCCCAGGACGGGACAGGGCCTCCTACGAGCAGTACTTC. This rearrangement joins TRBV13 to TRBJ2-7, with TRBD1 identical over 9 bases. The CDR3 is 16 residues long. V shed 7 bases, J shed 0 bases, and the junction held 10 bases outside the gene matches. CDR1 PRHDT and CDR2 FYEKMQ come from the germline V gene (reference sequence).

The chain carries TRBV19 and TRBJ2-1; 8 nucleotides match TRBD1. CDR3 length: 12 amino acids. Germline lookup yields CDR1 LNHDA and CDR2 SQIVND (reference sequence). Unmatched junction bases numbered 9, after V lost 5 bases and J lost 15 bases. The CDR3 spells CASSETGGLLFF. The CDR3 nucleotides are TGTGCCAGTAGTGAAACAGGGGGATTACTGTTCTTC.

The chain uses TRBV7-6 and TRBJ1-3; TRBD1 is a possible D gene (6 bases). V was cut by 3 bases and J by 8 bases, with 20 bases left in between. This CDR3 spans 16 amino acids. The germline gives CDR1 SGHVS, CDR2 FNYEAQ. The CDR3 region has the DNA TGTGCCAGCAGCTTGGGGAGTGGGGGCCTGGCGGACACCATATATTTT. It encodes CASSLGSGGLADTIYF.

The chain employs TRBV6-4 and TRBJ2-2; 7 bases are shared with TRBD1. The CDR3 totals 14 residues. From germline, CDR1 is MRHNA and CDR2 SNTAGT. The V and J ends lost 9 bases and 3 bases, in that order; junction bases with no gene match: 7. CDR3 sequence reads: CASRPGTDTGELFF. CDR3 in DNA: TGTGCCAGTAGACCCGGGACAGACACCGGGGAGCTGTTTTTT.

The chain carries TRBV30 and TRBJ2-7, with TRBD1 identical over 10 bases. Per the germline V gene, CDR1 is GTSNPN and CDR2 is SVGIG (reference sequence). This CDR3 region has 15 residues. Trimming cost V 2 bases and J 2 bases; bases outside gene matches: 6. CDR3 amino acids: CAWSPPGTGAYEQYV. DNA for the CDR3: TGTGCCTGGAGTCCTCCCGGGACAGGGGCCTACGAGCAGTACGTC.

The chain couples TRBV19 to TRBJ2-1, with 13 bases matching TRBD2. V gave up 3 bases and J gave up 10 bases; unmatched junction bases: 9. The V gene's germline CDR1 is LNHDA and CDR2 SQIVND (reference sequence). The CDR3 consists of 16 residues. CDR3 in amino acids: CASSINPTSGRDEQFF. The CDR3 DNA reads as TGTGCCAGTAGTATCAATCCAACTAGCGGGAGGGACGAGCAGTTCTTC. Complete variable domain (other parts from reference TRBV19 and TRBJ2-1): DGGITQSPKYLFRKEGQNVTLSCEQNLNHDAMYWYRQDPGQGLRLIYYSQIVNDFQKGDIAEGYSVSREKKESFPLTVTSAQKNPTAFYLCASSINPTSGRDEQFFGPGTRLTVL.

The chain couples TRBV29-1 to TRBJ1-1; no clear D gene. V was clipped by 2 bases and J by 0 bases, with 13 bases between them. The CDR3 is made up of 15 amino acids. Germline V lookup: CDR1 SQVTM, CDR2 ANQGSEA. DNA of the CDR3: TGCAGCGTTGAACTTGGTAGACACCTGAACACTGAAGCTTTCTTT. Its translation: CSVELGRHLNTEAFF.

The rearrangement joins TRBV11-2 to TRBJ2-3; 12 nucleotides align to TRBD1. Germline lookup yields CDR1 SGHAT and CDR2 FQNNGV. The CDR3 runs to 14 residues. Unmatched junction bases numbered 7, after V lost 1 base and J lost 14 bases. This CDR3 is CASSLGRDRGRAYF. In DNA form, the CDR3 reads TGTGCCAGCAGCTTAGGGAGGGACAGGGGGCGGGCGTATTTT.

The V call is TRBV5-4, the J call TRBJ2-1, with 9 bases identical to TRBD2. V lost 2 bases to trimming and J lost 7 bases; unmatched junction nucleotides: 7. Germline V gene sequence: CDR1 SGHNT, CDR2 YYREEE (reference sequence). CDR3 size: 15 residues. Written as DNA, the CDR3 is TGTGCCAGCAGCTTAGGATGGCGGGAGGGGAATGAGCAGTTCTTC. It translates to CASSLGWREGNEQFF.

The rearrangement joins TRBV6-1 to TRBJ2-7; 8 nucleotides agree with TRBD2. V lost 1 base to trimming and J lost 3 bases; unmatched junction nucleotides: 5. This CDR3 region has 15 residues. CDR1 MNHNS and CDR2 SASEGT come from the germline V gene. CDR3 sequence reads: CASSEGAGGYYEQYF. DNA of the CDR3: TGTGCCAGCAGTGAAGGGGCGGGGGGCTACTACGAGCAGTACTTC.

The chain joins TRBV6-5 to TRBJ2-5; 7 positions agree with TRBD1. CDR1 is MNHEY and CDR2 is SVGAGI in the germline V gene. The CDR3 is 14 residues long. With V trimmed by 5 bases and J by 3 bases, 6 bases remained unmatched. The DNA of the CDR3 is TGTGCCAGCAGTCGGGACAGCCTCGAAGAGACCCAGTACTTC. Its protein is CASSRDSLEETQYF.

V usage is TRBV9 and J usage is TRBJ2-3; 15 bases align to TRBD2. Trimming cost V 4 bases and J 2 bases; bases outside gene matches: 8. Germline V gene sequence: CDR1 SGDLS, CDR2 YYNGEE. The CDR3 sequence is 18 residues long. The CDR3: CASSPRTSGRDFTDTQYF. The CDR3 nucleotides read TGTGCCAGCAGCCCTCGGACTAGCGGGAGGGATTTCACAGATACGCAGTATTTT.

This clone occurred a few times. CDR3 amino acids: CASRVGSNYGYTF. In nucleotides, the CDR3 is TGTGCCAGCAGGGTCGGGTCTAACTATGGCTACACCTTC. V is TRBV27 and J is TRBJ1-2; D uncertain. Between the trimmed V and J ends, which lost 6 bases and 0 bases, there was a span of 8 bases. The germline V gene has CDR1 MNHEY and CDR2 SMNVEV (reference sequence). The CDR3 is 13 amino acids.

The V call is TRBV7-6, the J call TRBJ2-5, with D unclear. The germline gives CDR1 SGHVS, CDR2 FNYEAQ. The CDR3 contains 15 residues. V was trimmed by 1 base and J by 7 bases, leaving 16 bases between them. The CDR3 spells CASSLGGTALGTQYF. CDR3 in DNA: TGTGCCAGCAGCTTAGGCGGTACTGCACTTGGGACCCAGTACTTC. The complete variable domain, with remaining parts taken from reference TRBV7-6 and TRBJ2-5, reads GAGVSQSPRYKVTKRGQDVALRCDPISGHVSLYWYRQALGQGPEFLTYFNYEAQQDKSGLPNDRFSAERPEGSISTLTIQRTEQRDSAMYRCASSLGGTALGTQYFGPGTRLLVL.

The rearrangement links TRBV2 to TRBJ1-1, with no clear D. The CDR3 runs 14 residues. Looked up from germline, CDR1 is SNHLY and CDR2 is FYNNEI. V lost 6 bases to trimming and J lost 1 base, with 12 bases between them. The CDR3: CASRSGLPNTEAFF. For the CDR3, the DNA is TGTGCCAGCAGGAGTGGACTGCCGAACACTGAAGCTTTCTTT.

In DNA, the CDR3 is TGTGCCAGCAGCTTAGAGCTAGCGGGAGGTCGGGAGACCCAGTACTTC. Translating gives CASSLELAGGRETQYF. V and J are TRBV7-2 and TRBJ2-5; 11 positions agree with TRBD2. The ends lost 1 base at V and 5 bases at J; junction bases unmatched: 6. CDR1 and CDR2 from the germline V gene are SGHTA and FQGNSA. CDR3 length equals 16 residues.

The chain carries TRBV29-1 and TRBJ1-2; a possible D gene is TRBD1 (6 bases). The length of the CDR3 is 13 residues. Germline-derived CDR1 and CDR2 are SQVTM and ANQGSEA. Trimming pared 6 bases from V and 8 bases from J, leaving 19 bases between. The CDR3 nucleotides are TGCAGCGTGGGACACGGTATGATTGGGGGCTACACCTTC. It translates to CSVGHGMIGGYTF.

The gene calls are TRBV27 and TRBJ2-7, with 7 positions matching TRBD2. Germline assignment: CDR1 MNHEY and CDR2 SMNVEV (reference sequence). The CDR3 is 13 amino acids. Unmatched junction bases numbered 5, after V lost 3 bases and J lost 6 bases. Here the CDR3 reads CASSFGREGEQYF. DNA for the CDR3: TGTGCCAGCAGTTTTGGGAGGGAGGGCGAGCAGTACTTC.

This rearrangement joins TRBV5-1 to TRBJ2-5; no definite D call. V lost 1 base, J lost 4 bases, and 11 bases lay in between. The CDR3 spans 14 residues. Germline V lookup: CDR1 SGHRS, CDR2 YFSETQ. The CDR3 region has the DNA TGCGCCAGCAGCTTGACGCTCGCGCGAGAGACCCAGTACTTC. Its protein is CASSLTLARETQYF.

The J gene is TRBJ2-1, the V gene TRBV10-3, with TRBD2 identical over 8 bases. Looked up from germline, CDR1 is ENHRY and CDR2 is SYGVKD. This CDR3 region has 15 residues. With V trimmed by 5 bases and J by 9 bases, 12 bases remained unmatched. CDR3 sequence (DNA): TGTGCCATCAGTAGACCGGGACTAGAAGGTCGTGAGCAGTTCTTC. As protein: CAISRPGLEGREQFF.

The CDR3, as DNA: TGTGCCAGCAGTAGAAACAGGGAGTATGGCTACACCTTC. The encoded protein is CASSRNREYGYTF. The chain links TRBV6-5 to TRBJ1-2, with D perhaps matching TRBD1 (6 bases). This CDR3 has 13 amino acids. Per germline, CDR1 MNHEY and CDR2 SVGAGI. Trimming stripped 5 bases from V and 5 bases from J, with 12 bases between.

V is TRBV7-8 and J is TRBJ2-1; 10 nucleotides match TRBD2. The CDR3 runs 14 residues. Germline V gene sequence: CDR1 SGHVS, CDR2 FQNEAQ. V shed 4 bases and J 8 bases; nucleotides not matched to a gene: 5. CDR3 bases: TGTGCCAGCAGCTCTAGCGGGAGAGGGTATGAGCAGTTCTTC. Protein: CASSSSGRGYEQFF. Complete variable domain (other parts from reference TRBV7-8 and TRBJ2-1): GAGVSQSPRYKVAKRGQDVALRCDPISGHVSLFWYQQALGQGPEFLTYFQNEAQLDKSGLPSDRFFAERPEGSVSTLKIQRTQQEDSAVYLCASSSSGRGYEQFFGPGTRLTVL.

A single count supports this clone. Other DNA sequences in this specimen translate into the identical CDR3. Written as DNA, the CDR3 is TGTGCCAGCTCACCGGGACAGGGCGAGACCCAGTACTTC. Translated, it gives CASSPGQGETQYF. The rearrangement uses TRBV18 and TRBJ2-5; 9 nucleotides align to TRBD1. Per the germline V gene, CDR1 is KGHSH and CDR2 is LQKENI. This CDR3 contains 13 residues. The V gene end was trimmed by 3 bases and the J gene end by 5 bases; junction bases not matched to a gene: 1.

Remarks on this clone: Relative to the germline gene, one junction end is altered; a read error may explain this. CDR3 nucleotides: TGTGTCAGCAGACCCACCCAGGAAACCAACTATGGCTACACCTTC. Translated: CVSRPTQETNYGYTF. The chain combines TRBV27 with TRBJ1-2; D unclear. Germline V gene lookup returns CDR1 MNHEY and CDR2 SMNVEV (reference sequence). The CDR3 contains 15 residues.